The 31 T cell receptor beta chains below were found in one sample sequenced in a study of cytomegalovirus exposure and HLA in healthy donors. This table comes from immunoSEQ multiplex PCR, and its TCRdb copy is limited to in-frame clones, with some not included. The table has roughly 60,000 clones, around 90% seen once; the top ten hold 1.3%. Sequencing was performed on PBMCs. The receptors shown here come from a young woman in good health and CMV-seronegative.

The rearrangement links TRBV7-3 to TRBJ2-2; 11 bases are shared with TRBD2. Germline V CDR1 and CDR2: SGHTA, FQGTGA. Trimming removed 3 bases from V and 3 bases from J; junction bases left unmatched: 0. This CDR3 has 15 residues. The chain's CDR3 is CASSFSGGDTGELFF. In nucleotides, the CDR3 is TGTGCCAGCAGCTTTAGCGGGGGGGACACCGGGGAGCTGTTTTTT. Looking up the rest from reference TRBV7-3 and TRBJ2-2 gives the full variable domain: GAGVSQTPSNKVTEKGKYVELRCDPISGHTALYWYRQSLGQGPEFLIYFQGTGAADDSGLPNDRFFAVRPEGSVSTLKIQRTERGDSAVYLCASSFSGGDTGELFFGEGSRLTVL.

This rearrangement joins TRBV14 to TRBJ2-7; D call uncertain. The length of the CDR3 is 14 residues. Germline CDR1 and CDR2: SGHDN and FVKESK. V was trimmed by 5 bases and J by 3 bases, leaving 14 bases between them. CDR3 DNA: TGTGCCAGCAGCGAGTACTATCAGAGCTACGAGCAGTACTTC. Translating it yields CASSEYYQSYEQYF.

This clone appeared a single time. The chain employs TRBV4-1 and TRBJ2-3, with TRBD2 identical over 9 bases. The ends lost 0 bases at V and 3 bases at J; junction bases unmatched: 19. From germline, CDR1 is MGHRA and CDR2 YSYEKL. This CDR3 is 21 amino acids long. The CDR3, as DNA: TGCGCCAGCAGCCAAGATCGGTTGTACGCGGGGGGGCGGCATTCTACAGATACGCAGTATTTT. Its translation is CASSQDRLYAGGRHSTDTQYF.

The CDR3 bases are TGTGCCACCAGCAGAGAGGGGCTTGGGACCTACAATGAGCAGTTCTTC. This sequence encodes CATSREGLGTYNEQFF. The V call is TRBV15, the J call TRBJ2-1; tentative D call: TRBD1 (5 bases). V lost 0 bases, J lost 2 bases, and 11 bases lay in between. CDR1 is LNHNV and CDR2 is YYDKDF in the germline V gene (reference sequence). This CDR3 comprises 16 residues.

The chain carries TRBV7-2 and TRBJ2-5, with 7 nucleotides matching TRBD1. This CDR3 is built from 14 residues. CDR1 is SGHTA and CDR2 is FQGNSA in the germline V gene. V trimming: 5 bases; J trimming: 1 base; junction bases outside the gene matches: 4. DNA of the CDR3: TGTGCCAGCAGCGGGACAGCGCGCCAAGAGACCCAGTACTTC. As protein: CASSGTARQETQYF. Combining the CDR3 with reference TRBV7-2 and TRBJ2-5 gives the whole variable domain GAGVSQSPSNKVTEKGKDVELRCDPISGHTALYWYRQSLGQGLEFLIYFQGNSAPDKSGLPSDRFSAERTGGSVSTLTIQRTQQEDSAVYLCASSGTARQETQYFGPGTRLLVL.

The chain combines TRBV7-9 with TRBJ2-2; 9 nucleotides match TRBD2. This CDR3 is 18 amino acids long. J gave up 7 bases and V 4 bases, and 16 bases lay outside the gene matches. From germline, CDR1 is SEHNR and CDR2 FQNEAQ (reference sequence). The CDR3 loop reads CASSSTLISSGRGGELFF. The DNA of the CDR3 is TGTGCCAGCAGCTCAACCCTAATTAGTAGCGGGAGAGGCGGGGAGCTGTTTTTT.

This chain joins TRBV6-5 and TRBJ1-1; TRBD1 aligns across 8 bases. Germline values: CDR1 MNHEY, CDR2 SVGAGI. Trimming cost V 6 bases and J 0 bases; bases outside gene matches: 3. This CDR3 is 14 amino acids long. CDR3 bases: TGTGCCAGCAGCCAGGGGGCTTTGAACACTGAAGCTTTCTTT. It is translated as CASSQGALNTEAFF.

This chain links TRBV28 with TRBJ2-7; TRBD1 aligns across 11 bases. After removal of 2 bases from V and 9 bases from J, the junction contained 3 bases not matched to a gene. This CDR3 has 13 residues. Germline V gene lookup returns CDR1 MDHEN and CDR2 SYDVKM. CDR3 amino acids: CASSLGTGGTQYF. The CDR3 coding sequence is TGTGCCAGCAGTTTAGGGACAGGGGGGACGCAGTACTTC.

This clone was counted a few times. V is TRBV18 and J is TRBJ1-2; D may be TRBD1 (5 bases). CDR3 length: 14 amino acids. Germline assignment: CDR1 KGHSH and CDR2 LQKENI. V was shortened by 3 bases and J by 11 bases, with 19 bases between the two germline ends. The CDR3 DNA sequence: TGTGCCAGCTCACCGGGACTATATGACGGGAGATACACCTTC. It codes for CASSPGLYDGRYTF.

This clone was seen just once. The DNA for the CDR3 is TGTGCCAGCAGTTCCGGTTGGAACACTGAAGCTTTCTTT. Its protein is CASSSGWNTEAFF. This chain connects TRBV7-9 to TRBJ1-1, with D uncertain. The CDR3 is 13 amino acids. Germline CDR1 reads SEHNR; CDR2 reads FQNEAQ (reference sequence). Trimming shortened V by 6 bases and J by 1 base, and 9 bases separated the two germline ends.

The chain recombines TRBV23-1 with TRBJ2-7, with TRBD2 matching over 7 bases. TRBV23-1 is an ORF; its function is uncertain. After removal of 4 bases from V and 3 bases from J, the junction contained 9 bases not matched to a gene. The CDR3 is made up of 15 amino acids. The CDR3 spells CASSPPTGEGYEQYF. As DNA, the CDR3 is TGCGCCAGCAGTCCACCCACCGGGGAGGGCTACGAGCAGTACTTC.

J is TRBJ1-4 and V is TRBV28; D may be TRBD1 (5 bases). V was clipped by 7 bases and J by 10 bases, with 19 bases between them. CDR3 length equals 14 residues. Germline CDR1 MDHEN, CDR2 SYDVKM. The CDR3 nucleotides read TGTGCCAGCACCATGGGGGGGGTCAAGGTAAAACTGTTTTTT. It is translated as CASTMGGVKVKLFF.

The chain has TRBV5-4 and TRBJ1-2; D is perhaps TRBD1 (6 bases). Trimming removed 4 bases at V and 8 bases at J, with 18 bases between. The V gene's germline CDR1 is SGHNT and CDR2 YYREEE (reference sequence). The CDR3 contains 14 residues. CDR3 DNA sequence: TGTGCCAGCAGCCTCAAGGGGGTTCCGGGGGGCTACACCTTC. Protein sequence: CASSLKGVPGGYTF.

The chain couples TRBV28 to TRBJ2-7, with 11 nucleotides matching TRBD1. There are 15 residues in the CDR3. V was pared by 0 bases and J by 3 bases, with 1 base of the junction left unmatched. The germline V gene encodes CDR1 MDHEN and CDR2 SYDVKM. CDR3 DNA: TGTGCCAGCAGTTTATGGGACAGGGGGCGCTACGAGCAGTACTTC. Translated: CASSLWDRGRYEQYF.

This rearrangement joins TRBV2 to TRBJ1-2; D is unclear. The CDR3 loop spans 13 amino acids. Germline lookup yields CDR1 SNHLY and CDR2 FYNNEI. V shed 3 bases and J shed 5 bases, with 10 bases lying between them. CDR3 coding DNA: TGTGCCAGCAGTGATCCAGGCGCGTATGGCTACACCTTC. Protein: CASSDPGAYGYTF.

The J gene is TRBJ2-5, the V gene TRBV11-2, with 12 nucleotides matching TRBD1. Per germline, CDR1 SGHAT and CDR2 FQNNGV. Trimming removed 1 base from V and 6 bases from J; junction bases left unmatched: 9. The CDR3 has 17 amino acids. CDR3 sequence reads: CASSLGTGQGAGKTQYF. The CDR3 DNA follows: TGTGCCAGCAGCTTAGGAACGGGACAGGGGGCTGGAAAGACCCAGTACTTC.

This chain joins TRBV7-3 and TRBJ2-2, with D uncertain. V lost 2 bases, J lost 2 bases, and 9 bases lay in between. Germline V gene data show CDR1 as SGHTA and CDR2 as FQGTGA. The length of the CDR3 is 15 residues. The CDR3 sequence: CASSLSGDNTGELFF. The CDR3 coding sequence is TGTGCCAGCAGCTTATCTGGAGATAACACCGGGGAGCTGTTTTTT.

This clone showed up just once. This chain uses TRBV19 with TRBJ2-7; 7 positions agree with TRBD2. Germline CDR1 reads LNHDA; CDR2 reads SQIVND (reference sequence). The CDR3 has 15 amino acids. J lost 2 bases, V lost 3 bases, and 7 bases had no gene match. DNA of the CDR3: TGTGCCAGTAGTATGAGGCGGGAGTTCCCCTACGAGCAGTACTTC. Its protein is CASSMRREFPYEQYF. The full variable domain, completed using reference TRBV19 and TRBJ2-7, is DGGITQSPKYLFRKEGQNVTLSCEQNLNHDAMYWYRQDPGQGLRLIYYSQIVNDFQKGDIAEGYSVSREKKESFPLTVTSAQKNPTAFYLCASSMRREFPYEQYFGPGTRLTVT.

V is TRBV27 and J is TRBJ2-2; 12 bases agree with TRBD2. Germline assignment: CDR1 MNHEY and CDR2 SMNVEV (reference sequence). Trimming took 6 bases from V and 1 from J; bases not matched to a gene: 3. The CDR3 has 16 amino acids. For the CDR3, the DNA is TGTGCCAGCAGCGAACTAGCGGGAGGGAACACCGGGGAGCTGTTTTTT. It encodes CASSELAGGNTGELFF.

The CDR3 loop is CASSLYPGQRVWTQYF. The CDR3 coding sequence is TGCGCCAGCAGCCTATATCCGGGACAGAGGGTTTGGACCCAGTACTTC. V and J are TRBV5-1 and TRBJ2-5; 7 bases align to TRBD1. The germline V gene encodes CDR1 SGHRS and CDR2 YFSETQ. The junction had 16 bases not matched to a gene; V was cut back by 4 bases and J by 7 bases. The CDR3 runs to 16 residues. Based on the CDR3 plus reference TRBV5-1 and TRBJ2-5, the full variable domain is KAGVTQTPRYLIKTRGQQVTLSCSPISGHRSVSWYQQTPGQGLQFLFEYFSETQRNKGNFPGRFSGRQFSNSRSEMNVSTLELGDSALYLCASSLYPGQRVWTQYFGPGTRLLVL.

This clone was seen once. The gene calls are TRBV7-2 and TRBJ2-7; 7 nucleotides match TRBD1. Germline assignment: CDR1 SGHTA and CDR2 FQGNSA. This CDR3 is 14 amino acids long. V lost 3 bases to trimming and J lost 8 bases; unmatched junction nucleotides: 10. In nucleotides, the CDR3 is TGTGCCAGCAGCTTGGACAGGCTCCGTTTAAAGCAGTACTTC. It encodes CASSLDRLRLKQYF.

V and J are TRBV19 and TRBJ1-6; tentatively, D is TRBD1 (5 bases). CDR1 is LNHDA and CDR2 is SQIVND in the germline V gene (reference sequence). Trimming removed 3 bases at V and 0 bases at J, with 9 bases between. The CDR3 is made up of 16 amino acids. CDR3 bases: TGTGCCAGTAGTATGGAGGGGAGCTCCTATAATTCACCCCTCCACTTT. Its translation: CASSMEGSSYNSPLHF. The full variable domain, with the rest looked up from reference TRBV19 and TRBJ1-6, is DGGITQSPKYLFRKEGQNVTLSCEQNLNHDAMYWYRQDPGQGLRLIYYSQIVNDFQKGDIAEGYSVSREKKESFPLTVTSAQKNPTAFYLCASSMEGSSYNSPLHFGNGTRLTVT.

This chain connects TRBV27 to TRBJ1-4; perhaps TRBD1 as D (6 bases). V lost 6 bases to trimming and J lost 7 bases, with 12 bases between them. The CDR3 consists of 13 residues. CDR1 and CDR2 (germline): MNHEY, SMNVEV (reference sequence). CDR3: CASSRQAGEKLFF. The DNA for the CDR3 is TGTGCCAGCAGCCGACAGGCCGGTGAAAAACTGTTTTTT.

V and J are TRBV28 and TRBJ2-1, with D unresolved. The CDR3 consists of 12 residues. The V gene lost 4 bases and the J gene lost 9 bases, with 10 bases spanning the gap. Germline V CDR1 and CDR2: MDHEN, SYDVKM. In DNA, the CDR3 is TGTGCCAGCAGTTCCGACACGGTTGAGCAGTTCTTC. This codes for CASSSDTVEQFF. The variable domain in full, with the rest retrieved from reference TRBV28 and TRBJ2-1, is DVKVTQSSRYLVKRTGEKVFLECVQDMDHENMFWYRQDPGLGLRLIYFSYDVKMKEKGDIPEGYSVSREKKERFSLILESASTNQTSMYLCASSSDTVEQFFGPGTRLTVL.

This chain's CDR3 is CASSPWPQRATNEKLFF. The CDR3 DNA reads as TGCGCCAGCAGCCCCTGGCCCCAGCGTGCAACTAATGAAAAACTGTTTTTT. The rearrangement joins TRBV4-1 to TRBJ1-4; D remains unclear. The V gene's germline CDR1 is MGHRA and CDR2 YSYEKL. The V end was cut by 4 bases, the J end by 0 bases, with 15 bases between. The length of the CDR3 is 17 residues.

The rearrangement joins TRBV9 to TRBJ1-6, with D possibly TRBD1 on 6 matching bases. Per germline, CDR1 SGDLS and CDR2 YYNGEE. This CDR3 has 17 residues. V lost 2 bases and J 5 bases, leaving 17 bases between the germline ends. The CDR3 region has the DNA TGTGCCAGCAGCGTCGTCGCCCTGACAGGCAATAATTCACCCCTCCACTTT. Protein sequence: CASSVVALTGNNSPLHF.

The rearrangement links TRBV5-6 to TRBJ2-1; no clear D. Germline lookup yields CDR1 SGHDT and CDR2 YYEEEE. This CDR3 is 13 amino acids long. V dropped 10 bases and J dropped 4 bases, with 15 bases sitting between them. For the CDR3, the DNA is TGTGCCTGCGGCAGACGCGATTACAATGAGCAGTTCTTC. Its protein is CACGRRDYNEQFF. The complete variable domain, with remaining parts taken from reference TRBV5-6 and TRBJ2-1, reads DAGVTQSPTHLIKTRGQQVTLRCSPKSGHDTVSWYQQALGQGPQFIFQYYEEEERQRGNFPDRFSGHQFPNYSSELNVNALLLGDSALYLCACGRRDYNEQFFGPGTRLTVL.

This chain uses TRBV2 with TRBJ1-6; TRBD1 agrees at 9 bases. The CDR3 is 15 residues long. Germline trimming cut 2 bases from V and 13 bases from J; bases unmatched to any gene: 9. Germline CDR1 SNHLY, CDR2 FYNNEI. CDR3 amino acids: CASSERGQGPAPLHF. The CDR3 DNA sequence: TGTGCCAGCAGTGAACGGGGACAGGGCCCTGCGCCCCTCCACTTT.

The chain carries TRBV5-1 and TRBJ1-2, with D perhaps TRBD1 (6 bases). Germline CDR1 is SGHRS and CDR2 is YFSETQ. Trimming stripped 1 base from V and 10 bases from J, with 14 bases between. The CDR3 totals 13 residues. CDR3 amino acids: CASSLWQGQTYTF. Here the CDR3 DNA reads TGCGCCAGCAGCTTGTGGCAGGGGCAAACCTACACCTTC.

This chain joins TRBV28 and TRBJ2-4; D is possibly TRBD2 (7 bases). V was cut by 6 bases and J by 9 bases, with 15 bases left in between. CDR3 size: 13 residues. CDR1 MDHEN and CDR2 SYDVKM come from the germline V gene. Written as DNA, the CDR3 is TGTGCCAGCAGGTTACAAGGGGGGGCCATTCAGTACTTC. It specifies CASRLQGGAIQYF.

This chain links TRBV27 with TRBJ1-4; no clear D gene. The V end lost 6 bases, the J end lost 0 bases, and 11 bases lay between the germline ends. Germline V gives CDR1 MNHEY, CDR2 SMNVEV (reference sequence). The CDR3 extends over 15 amino acids. CDR3 region: CASRVGEATNEKLFF. DNA for the CDR3: TGTGCCAGCAGGGTCGGAGAAGCAACTAATGAAAAACTGTTTTTT.